The TCR beta chain described here comes from a study of OX40 agonist ivuxolimab in advanced cancers. Profiling relied on immunoSEQ multiplex PCR, and the TCRdb table lists in-frame clones only, not all of them. The table lists over 150,000 clones, 85% to 95% of them singletons, with about 0.31% in the top ten. In germline, CDR1 is MNHEY, CDR2 SMNVEV (reference sequence). The CDR3 is 14 residues long. V was cut by 6 bases and J by 5 bases, with 17 bases left in between. The clonotype was recovered from an adult with an advanced solid tumor such as melanoma, head and neck, liver or kidney cancer. The source material was CD4+ or CD8+ T cells sorted from blood, sampled in a trial of the OX40 agonist ivuxolimab. The chain is built from TRBV27 and TRBJ2-7; D tentatively reads TRBD1 or TRBD2 (6 bases each). The CDR3 reads CASSRYPRGDEQYF. The CDR3, as DNA: TGTGCCAGCAGCCGCTACCCGAGGGGGGACGAGCAGTACTTC.